This TCR beta chain was captured by sequencing in a study of molecular identifiers for immune sequencing clone quantification. In its sample, this clonotype was seen many times. TCRdb re-analysed the PCR reads in MiXCR, keeping a single row per CDR3 protein. The data show 85,000 to 100,000 distinct CDR3 sequences, with roughly a quarter seen just once and about 0.94% held by the top ten. Investigators produced naive CD8 libraries from 20,000 to 1,000,000 sorted cells, drawing on 10%, 30% or 50% RNA. Deletions cut 1 base from V and 0 bases from J, with 9 bases between. Germline CDR1 SGHAT, CDR2 FQNNGV. The length of the CDR3 is 15 residues.

The chain uses TRBV11-2 and TRBJ1-1, with D hard to call. Sequencing was performed on naive CD8+ T cells from blood, with Jurkat cell RNA spiked in. Subset given: FACS-sorted CD8+CD4-CCR7+CD45RA+ naive T cells. This clonotype was sampled from a human donor in good health. Some libraries in this study had Jurkat cell RNA spiked in. DNA for the CDR3: TGTGCCAGCAGCTTAGCCGGACCGATGAACACTGAAGCTTTCTTT. It specifies CASSLAGPMNTEAFF.